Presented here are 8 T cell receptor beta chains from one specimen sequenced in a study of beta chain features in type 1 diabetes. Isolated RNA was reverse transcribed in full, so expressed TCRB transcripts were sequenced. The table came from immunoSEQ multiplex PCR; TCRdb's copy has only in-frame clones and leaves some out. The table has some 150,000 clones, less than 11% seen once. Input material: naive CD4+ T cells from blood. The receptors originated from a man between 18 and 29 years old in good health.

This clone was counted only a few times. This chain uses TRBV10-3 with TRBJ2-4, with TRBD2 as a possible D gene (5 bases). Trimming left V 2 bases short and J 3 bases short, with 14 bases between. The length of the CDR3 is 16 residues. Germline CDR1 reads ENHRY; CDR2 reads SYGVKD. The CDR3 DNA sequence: TGTGCCATCAGTGAGGGCGCCGGTGGGAGCAAAAACATTCAGTACTTC. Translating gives CAISEGAGGSKNIQYF.

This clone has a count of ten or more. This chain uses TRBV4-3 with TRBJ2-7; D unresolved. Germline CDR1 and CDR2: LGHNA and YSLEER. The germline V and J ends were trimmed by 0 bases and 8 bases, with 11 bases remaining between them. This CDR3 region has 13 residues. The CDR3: CASSQDRLVQQYF. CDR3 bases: TGCGCCAGCAGCCAAGACAGGCTGGTACAGCAGTACTTC.

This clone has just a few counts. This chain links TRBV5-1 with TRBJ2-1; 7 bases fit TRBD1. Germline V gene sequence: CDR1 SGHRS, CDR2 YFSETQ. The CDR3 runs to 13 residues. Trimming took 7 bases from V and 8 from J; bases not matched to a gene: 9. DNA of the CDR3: TGCGCCAGCGGACCGACAGGGCCATATGAGCAGTTCTTC. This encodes CASGPTGPYEQFF.

DNA for the CDR3: TGTGCCAGCAGTCCTGGACAGGTTTTGCCCTACGAGCAGTACTTC. Protein: CASSPGQVLPYEQYF. V and J are TRBV11-1 and TRBJ2-7; 7 nucleotides line up with TRBD1. The CDR3 contains 15 residues. The V gene's germline CDR1 is SGHAT and CDR2 FQDESV (reference sequence). Trimming cost V 6 bases and J 2 bases; bases outside gene matches: 10.

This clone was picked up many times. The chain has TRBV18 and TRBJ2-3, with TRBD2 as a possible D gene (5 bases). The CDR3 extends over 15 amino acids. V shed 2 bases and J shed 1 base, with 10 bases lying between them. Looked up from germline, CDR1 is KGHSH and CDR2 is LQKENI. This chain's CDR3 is CASSPGGSGTDTQYF. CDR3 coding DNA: TGTGCCAGCTCACCAGGCGGTAGCGGCACAGATACGCAGTATTTT.

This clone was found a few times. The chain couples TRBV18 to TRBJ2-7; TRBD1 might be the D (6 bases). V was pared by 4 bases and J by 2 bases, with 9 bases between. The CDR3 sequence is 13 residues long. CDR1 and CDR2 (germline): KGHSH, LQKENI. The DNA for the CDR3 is TGTGCCAGCTCACGCCGGGACACCTACGAGCAGTACTTC. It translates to CASSRRDTYEQYF.

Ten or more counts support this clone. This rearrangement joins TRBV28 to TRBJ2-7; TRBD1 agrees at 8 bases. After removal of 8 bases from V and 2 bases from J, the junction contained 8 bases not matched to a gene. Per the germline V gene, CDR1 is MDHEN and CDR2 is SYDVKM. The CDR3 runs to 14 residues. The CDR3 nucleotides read TGTGCCAGCGCGCCGGGACAGGAGGCCTACGAGCAGTACTTC. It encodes CASAPGQEAYEQYF. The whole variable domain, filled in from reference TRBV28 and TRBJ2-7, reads DVKVTQSSRYLVKRTGEKVFLECVQDMDHENMFWYRQDPGLGLRLIYFSYDVKMKEKGDIPEGYSVSREKKERFSLILESASTNQTSMYLCASAPGQEAYEQYFGPGTRLTVT.

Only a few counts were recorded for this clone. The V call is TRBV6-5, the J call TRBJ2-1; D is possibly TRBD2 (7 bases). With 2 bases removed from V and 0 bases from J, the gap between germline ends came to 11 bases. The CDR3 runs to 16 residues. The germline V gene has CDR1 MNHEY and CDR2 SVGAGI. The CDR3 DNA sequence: TGTGCCAGCAGTTACGGCGGGGGCCTCTCCTACAATGAGCAGTTCTTC. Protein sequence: CASSYGGGLSYNEQFF.